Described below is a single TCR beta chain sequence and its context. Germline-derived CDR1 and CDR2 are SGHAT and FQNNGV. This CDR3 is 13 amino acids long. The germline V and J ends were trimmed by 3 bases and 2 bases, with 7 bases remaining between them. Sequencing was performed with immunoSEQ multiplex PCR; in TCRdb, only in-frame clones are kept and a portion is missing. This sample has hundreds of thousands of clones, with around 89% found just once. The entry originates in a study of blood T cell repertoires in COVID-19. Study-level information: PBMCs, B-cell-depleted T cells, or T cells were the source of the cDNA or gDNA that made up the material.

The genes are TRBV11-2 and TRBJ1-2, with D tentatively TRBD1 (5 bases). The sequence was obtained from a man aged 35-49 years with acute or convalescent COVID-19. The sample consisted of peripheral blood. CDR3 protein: CASSFAGNYGYTF. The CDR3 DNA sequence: TGTGCCAGCAGCTTTGCAGGGAACTATGGCTACACCTTC.